This T cell receptor beta chain emerged from a study of CD8+ T cells in alopecia areata (dated by TCRdb to 2016 to 2019). Regarding the study in general: The treated patients took part in an open-label pilot trial in which moderate-to-severe alopecia areata was treated with oral tofacitinib at 5 to 10 mg twice daily. Tofacitinib-treated patients had biopsies at baseline and at 4 and 24 weeks of treatment, with a later scalp biopsy in several patients. In humans, TCRbeta sequencing was performed on scalp tissue and on sorted CD4+ and CD8+ peripheral blood T cells from healthy controls and from patients with patchy or totalis/universalis alopecia areata. TCRbeta CDR3 regions were amplified by immunoSEQ multiplex PCR with 35 Vbeta forward and 13 Jbeta reverse primers. The study used high-throughput TCRbeta sequencing to examine T cell clonal expansion in alopecia areata, in both the C3H/HeJ mouse model and human patients. RNA came from the PAXgene miRNA kit for fixed scalp, the miRNeasy kit for PBMCs, and the RNeasy kit for mouse skin. Scalp clonality was compared across normal scalp (n=4), patchy alopecia areata scalp (n=8), and alopecia totalis/universalis scalp (n=8). Patients stayed on tofacitinib for 6 to 18 months and then had 6 months of follow-up off drug so that delayed response and recurrence could be assessed. General conclusions and limits of the study: Scalp TCR repertoire analysis is complicated because resident alphabeta T cells in normal human skin are also sequenced, whereas mouse skin is dominated by gammadelta T cells. Compared with normal scalp, lesional scalp had higher clonality and more expanded CD8+ clones, particularly in alopecia totalis/universalis, a pattern that suggests antigenic drive. Shared TCR sequences between patients were less evident than in mice, which may be partly attributable to HLA diversity in the patient population.

In light of the paper, this sample's time point label describes: baseline before oral tofacitinib. Lesional scalp punch biopsies and peripheral blood were obtained from alopecia areata patients. After PBMCs were isolated by density centrifugation and stained for CD3, CD4 and CD8, a FACSAria was used to sort CD4+ and CD8+ T cells. CDR1 and CDR2 are drawn from the germline V gene: SNHLY, FYNNEI. Including cysteine and phenylalanine, the CDR3 has 15 amino acids. The DNA shown is the 45-base CDR3, in frame from base 1. Trimming takes 6 bases from V and 4 bases from J, and the germline ends sit 18 bases apart. The library was produced with the immunoSEQ multiplex PCR assay. To provide template for TCR sequencing, every sample had RNA extracted and reverse transcribed into cDNA. SuperScript III was used to make first-strand cDNA, primed with a 2:1 mix of oligo-dT and random hexamers. Amplification bias was assessed with a synthetic immune receptor repertoire, and residual bias was removed computationally. Per the source publication's procedure: Raw reads were preprocessed for error removal, and CDR3 was defined according to IMGT conventions as running from the conserved cysteine to phenylalanine. Clonality was calculated as 1 minus Shannon entropy normalized by log2 of the number of productive unique TCRs. CD4 or CD8 identity of scalp clones was inferred by cross-referencing scalp TCRbeta sequences with sorted blood CD4 and CD8 repertoires. TCRdb carries this immuneACCESS record with in-frame sequences only. Its versions omit some clonotypes, under half of them owing to an unresolved V gene in the studies checked, with the rest unexplained. The DNA was the basis for D and trimming; V, J and clone size are from that table. This sample has almost 250,000 clones in its table, and roughly two thirds of those were observed once. Jointly, the top ten make up around 1.2% of the sample.

This clone was detected only a few times. Its cognate antigen has yet to be identified. Base qualities were left out, and no much larger clone turns up one base away. This TCR was recovered from a human donor with alopecia areata. Here the sequenced sample was CD4+ T cells sorted from blood, taken at week 0. The sequence links TRBV2 to TRBJ2-5; the D region possibly corresponds to TRBD1 (6 bases align). The nucleotide sequence is given as TGTGCCAGCAGCTTAGCCCAGGGGACCTCAGAGACCCAGTACTTC. This translates into CASSLAQGTSETQYF.